The 28 T cell receptor beta chains below were found in one sample sequenced in a study of CD8 T cells in Susac syndrome. With random hexamers, 0.5 to 1 ug RNA was reverse transcribed. TCRdb independently ran MiXCR on the immunoSEQ multiplex PCR reads; one entry per CDR3 protein. This sample carries some 170,000 distinct CDR3 sequences, about 95% of them seen once, and the ten largest clones take 0.099%. The sample was CD4+ T cells from PBMCs. These receptors originate from a human donor with Susac syndrome.

The genes are TRBV18 and TRBJ2-7; 13 positions agree with TRBD2. The junction had 10 bases not matched to a gene; V was cut back by 5 bases and J by 3 bases. The CDR3 totals 17 residues. Looked up from germline, CDR1 is KGHSH and CDR2 is LQKENI. In nucleotides, the CDR3 is TGTGCCAGCTCAGGCCCCGGGACTAGCGGGACAATCTACGAGCAGTACTTC. It encodes CASSGPGTSGTIYEQYF.

CDR3 bases: TGTGCCAGCAGCCGCGCGGGACGGGCAGAAAAACTGTTTTTT. This translates into CASSRAGRAEKLFF. The chain combines TRBV7-9 with TRBJ1-4; possibly TRBD1 for D (5 bases). Trimming removed 5 bases at V and 8 bases at J, with 15 bases between. The CDR3 is made up of 14 amino acids. CDR1 and CDR2 from the germline V gene are SEHNR and FQNEAQ (reference sequence).

This rearrangement joins TRBV5-1 to TRBJ2-1, with a tentative D call TRBD2 (6 bases). The CDR3 runs 15 residues. V lost 1 base and J lost 1, with 9 bases in between. Per the germline V gene, CDR1 is SGHRS and CDR2 is YFSETQ. CDR3 region: CASSLFSGSYNEQFF. For the CDR3, the DNA is TGCGCCAGCAGCTTGTTTAGCGGATCCTACAATGAGCAGTTCTTC.

The chain has TRBV29-1 and TRBJ2-3; no clear D gene. CDR3 size: 13 residues. The germline V gene encodes CDR1 SQVTM and CDR2 ANQGSEA. V was cut by 0 bases and J by 2 bases, with 6 bases left in between. This CDR3 reads CSVEDWVTDTQYF. CDR3 nucleotides: TGCAGCGTTGAAGATTGGGTCACAGATACGCAGTATTTT.

The chain recombines TRBV7-9 with TRBJ1-4; D unclear. Trimming shortened V by 1 base and J by 3 bases, and 6 bases separated the two germline ends. The CDR3 sequence is 14 residues long. In germline, CDR1 is SEHNR, CDR2 FQNEAQ (reference sequence). This CDR3 reads CASSLGGPNEKLFF. DNA of the CDR3: TGTGCCAGCAGCTTAGGAGGGCCTAATGAAAAACTGTTTTTT.

The sample holds one count of this clonotype. The rearrangement uses TRBV5-1 and TRBJ1-4; D not resolved. V was cut by 0 bases and J by 5 bases, with 8 bases left in between. Germline V CDR1 and CDR2: SGHRS, YFSETQ. The length of the CDR3 is 14 residues. This CDR3 reads CASSLDRRNEKLFF. The CDR3 nucleotides are TGCGCCAGCAGCTTGGATAGACGGAATGAAAAACTGTTTTTT.

On this clonotype itself: The germline gene is not matched at one end of the junction; a read error may be the cause. V is TRBV7-9 and J is TRBJ1-2; the D gene is possibly TRBD1 (5 bases). The CDR3 covers 16 residues. In germline, CDR1 is SEHNR, CDR2 FQNEAQ (reference sequence). The CDR3 coding sequence is TGTGCCAGCAGCCTAGCCCGAGCAGGGTTCGGCTATGGCTACACCTTC. This translates into CASSLARAGFGYGYTF.

The chain links TRBV7-2 to TRBJ2-7, with D tentatively TRBD2 (6 bases). This CDR3 is built from 16 residues. Trimming removed 1 base from V and 1 base from J, with 14 bases in between. Germline V lookup: CDR1 SGHTA, CDR2 FQGNSA. DNA of the CDR3: TGTGCCAGCAGCTTAGGGGGTGCGGCGGGATCCTACGAGCAGTACTTC. This translates into CASSLGGAAGSYEQYF.

This clonotype was observed once. The V gene is TRBV29-1, the J gene TRBJ2-3; 11 bases align to TRBD2. Germline V lookup: CDR1 SQVTM, CDR2 ANQGSEA. The CDR3 consists of 15 residues. The trim removed 3 bases at V and 2 bases at J, leaving 4 bases unmatched. CDR3 in DNA: TGCAGCGTTGACTTTAGCGGGAGGGCCACAGATACGCAGTATTTT. Translating gives CSVDFSGRATDTQYF.

The chain recombines TRBV30 with TRBJ1-2; tentatively, D is TRBD1 (5 bases). Between the trimmed V and J ends, which lost 0 bases and 0 bases, there was a span of 11 bases. This CDR3 has 15 amino acids. Germline assignment: CDR1 GTSNPN and CDR2 SVGIG (reference sequence). The CDR3: CAWSVRLTANYGYTF. DNA of the CDR3: TGTGCCTGGAGTGTAAGACTGACAGCTAACTATGGCTACACCTTC. The variable domain in full, completed from reference TRBV30 and TRBJ1-2, reads SQTIHQWPATLVQPVGSPLSLECTVEGTSNPNLYWYRQAAGRGLQLLFYSVGIGQISSEVPQNLSASRPQDRQFILSSKKLLLSDSGFYLCAWSVRLTANYGYTFGSGTRLTVV.

The chain carries TRBV2 and TRBJ2-7; D tentatively reads TRBD1 or TRBD2 (5 bases each). This CDR3 is built from 15 residues. Germline V CDR1 and CDR2: SNHLY, FYNNEI. The V end was cut by 5 bases, the J end by 4 bases, with 18 bases between. In DNA form, the CDR3 reads TGTGCCAGCAGTTTCTCTTCCGGGGCCTCATACGAGCAGTACTTC. This codes for CASSFSSGASYEQYF.

This clonotype was seen just once. The V call is TRBV7-2, the J call TRBJ2-1, with D possibly TRBD2 on 5 matching bases. This CDR3 contains 14 residues. Germline V gene sequence: CDR1 SGHTA, CDR2 FQGNSA. Trimming shortened V by 3 bases and J by 2 bases, and 8 bases separated the two germline ends. The CDR3 region has the DNA TGTGCCAGCAGCTTGGTCGGGACCTACAATGAGCAGTTCTTC. Its translation: CASSLVGTYNEQFF.

J is TRBJ1-1 and V is TRBV29-1, with D perhaps TRBD1 (6 bases). The CDR3 totals 15 residues. In germline, CDR1 is SQVTM, CDR2 ANQGSEA. Trimming left V 3 bases short and J 5 bases short, with 19 bases between. The CDR3 nucleotides read TGCAGCGTTGAGTGGCAGGGGATTTTAAGGACTGAAGCTTTCTTT. Protein: CSVEWQGILRTEAFF.

The genes are TRBV20-1 and TRBJ2-7, with 9 bases matching TRBD1. Germline V lookup: CDR1 DFQATT, CDR2 SNEGSKA (reference sequence). The CDR3 covers 18 residues. The V gene end was trimmed by 5 bases and the J gene end by 4 bases; junction bases not matched to a gene: 21. CDR3 bases: TGCAGTGCTCTCCGACCGGACAGGGGACGCAGTCGACCTTACGAGCAGTACTTC. It translates to CSALRPDRGRSRPYEQYF.

CDR3 in DNA: TGTGCCAGCAGCCAGCTCGGACAGGGAACTGGCTACACCTTC. It yields the protein CASSQLGQGTGYTF. The rearrangement links TRBV7-3 to TRBJ1-2, with 8 bases aligning to TRBD1. The CDR3 contains 14 residues. V was clipped by 5 bases and J by 7 bases; unmatched bases: 9. CDR1 and CDR2 (germline): SGHTA, FQGTGA.

The rearrangement uses TRBV12-3 or TRBV12-4 and TRBJ2-1; 8 positions match TRBD1. Trimming removed 6 bases from V and 7 bases from J; junction bases left unmatched: 11. The CDR3 has 15 amino acids. The CDR3 nucleotides read TGTGCCAGCAGCCCGCCCGGGACAGGACGGAATGAGCAGTTCTTC. Residues: CASSPPGTGRNEQFF.

V and J are TRBV28 and TRBJ2-7; 7 bases are shared with TRBD2. The V gene end was trimmed by 2 bases and the J gene end by 3 bases; junction bases not matched to a gene: 10. The CDR3 extends over 16 amino acids. Germline CDR1 reads MDHEN; CDR2 reads SYDVKM. The CDR3 nucleotides are TGTGCCAGCAGTTTACCCCCGGGGCTAGCGGACTACGAGCAGTACTTC. It codes for CASSLPPGLADYEQYF.

In its sample, this clonotype was seen a few times. The V call is TRBV18, the J call TRBJ1-1; unclear D gene. The V gene lost 1 base and the J gene lost 0 bases, with 0 bases spanning the gap. Germline V gene lookup returns CDR1 KGHSH and CDR2 LQKENI. The CDR3 consists of 12 residues. In nucleotides, the CDR3 is TGTGCCAGCTCACCACTGAACACTGAAGCTTTCTTT. Protein sequence: CASSPLNTEAFF.

J is TRBJ1-1 and V is TRBV5-1; tentatively, D is TRBD1 (6 bases). The CDR3 runs 15 residues. Germline CDR1 and CDR2: SGHRS and YFSETQ. The V gene lost 0 bases and the J gene lost 1 base, with 10 bases spanning the gap. CDR3 protein: CASSLDGTTNTEAFF. Written as DNA, the CDR3 is TGCGCCAGCAGCTTGGACGGGACAACGAACACTGAAGCTTTCTTT.

V and J are TRBV6-5 and TRBJ2-5; D gene uncertain. V was trimmed by 5 bases and J by 2 bases, leaving 12 bases between them. Germline V gene data show CDR1 as MNHEY and CDR2 as SVGAGI. The CDR3 spans 14 residues. Here the CDR3 DNA reads TGTGCCAGCAGTCGACGAAAGGTTCAAGAGACCCAGTACTTC. Its protein product is CASSRRKVQETQYF.

V gene TRBV5-1 combines with J gene TRBJ2-1, with 8 nucleotides matching TRBD2. This CDR3 has 15 residues. Germline V gives CDR1 SGHRS, CDR2 YFSETQ. The ends lost 4 bases at V and 5 bases at J; junction bases unmatched: 8. The CDR3 DNA is TGCGCCAGCAGCCCTCGGGCGGGGGGAAACAATGAGCAGTTCTTC. Its translation is CASSPRAGGNNEQFF.

This clonotype appeared a single time. The J gene is TRBJ1-5, the V gene TRBV4-1; TRBD1 matches at 8 bases. The trim removed 4 bases at V and 6 bases at J, leaving 2 bases unmatched. The germline gives CDR1 MGHRA, CDR2 YSYEKL. CDR3 length: 13 amino acids. In DNA, the CDR3 is TGCGCCAGCAGCCCGGACAGGGTTCAGCCCCAGCATTTT. It translates to CASSPDRVQPQHF.

This clonotype was detected once. This sequence joins TRBV7-9 and TRBJ1-4; the D is unclear. The germline V gene has CDR1 SEHNR and CDR2 FQNEAQ (reference sequence). V was cut by 7 bases and J by 7 bases, with 13 bases left in between. The CDR3 consists of 13 residues. The CDR3 here is CASTPSAAEKLFF. CDR3 DNA: TGTGCCAGCACCCCTTCGGCGGCTGAAAAACTGTTTTTT.

The chain couples TRBV20-1 to TRBJ2-7; 12 nucleotides line up with TRBD1. Germline CDR1 and CDR2: DFQATT and SNEGSKA (reference sequence). V was clipped by 3 bases and J by 3 bases; unmatched bases: 3. This CDR3 has 14 amino acids. The DNA of the CDR3 is TGCAGTGCTAGGGGACAGGGGGCCGGCTACGAGCAGTACTTC. It translates to CSARGQGAGYEQYF.

This sequence joins TRBV24-1 and TRBJ2-1; no reliable D call. This CDR3 has 12 amino acids. Germline assignment: CDR1 KGHDR and CDR2 SFDVKD. The V and J ends lost 5 bases and 8 bases respectively, with 9 bases between them. The chain's CDR3 is CATSGAFDEQFF. CDR3 DNA: TGTGCCACCAGTGGAGCGTTCGATGAGCAGTTCTTC.

The chain is built from TRBV29-1 and TRBJ2-5, with 7 positions matching TRBD1. J gave up 5 bases and V 0 bases, and 9 bases lay outside the gene matches. The length of the CDR3 is 15 residues. CDR1 is SQVTM and CDR2 is ANQGSEA in the germline V gene. CDR3 protein: CSVEERGGEVETQYF. The CDR3 bases are TGCAGCGTTGAAGAGCGAGGGGGCGAGGTCGAGACCCAGTACTTC.

The genes are TRBV6-5 and TRBJ2-5; D is perhaps TRBD1 (6 bases). CDR1 and CDR2 from the germline V gene are MNHEY and SVGAGI. Trimming stripped 3 bases from V and 5 bases from J, with 13 bases between. The length of the CDR3 is 14 residues. This CDR3 reads CASSYGRGRETQYF. The CDR3 coding sequence is TGTGCCAGCAGTTATGGCAGGGGCAGGGAGACCCAGTACTTC.

This clonotype was picked up a small number of times. The chain couples TRBV25-1 to TRBJ2-1, with 14 positions matching TRBD2. V was pared by 8 bases and J by 6 bases, with 0 bases of the junction left unmatched. CDR3 size: 13 residues. From germline, CDR1 is MGHDK and CDR2 SYGVNS. Written as DNA, the CDR3 is TGTGCCAGCGGACTAGCGGGGGGCAATGAGCAGTTCTTC. This gives the protein CASGLAGGNEQFF.